The source of this T cell receptor beta chain is a study of sequential checkpoint blockade in melanoma. For the study at large: Randomization was 1:1 between first-line nivolumab→ipilimumab and ipilimumab→nivolumab. Maintenance nivolumab came after either treatment sequence.

This sample's treatment: randomized to nivolumab then ipilimumab (arm A) or the reverse (arm B). From germline, CDR1 is MNHEY and CDR2 SMNVEV (reference sequence). The CDR3 totals 14 residues. V gave up 5 bases and J gave up 3 bases, with 11 bases separating them. Clones were read by immunoSEQ multiplex PCR, and TCRdb kept only the in-frame ones, dropping some. The repertoire holds about 15,000 clones, with roughly 82% as singletons. Sequenced material: CD8+ T cells sorted from blood (inferred from file names), taken from a patient given nivolumab and ipilimumab in sequence. This sequence joins TRBV27 and TRBJ1-5, with a weak D call TRBD1 (5 bases). The TCR was taken from a human donor with melanoma. The CDR3 region has the DNA TGTGCCAGCAGTCCCGCAGGGCTCAATCAGCCCCAGCATTTT. This encodes CASSPAGLNQPQHF.